What follows are 25 T cell receptor beta chains derived from one specimen sequenced in a study of blood T cell repertoires in COVID-19. Profiled with immunoSEQ multiplex PCR; TCRdb holds only in-frame clones, not every one. Of about 160,000 clones listed, around four fifths are singletons. Sequencing used PBMCs or T cells enriched from blood (not recorded which). The receptors were sampled from a woman aged 45-60 years in a cohort exposed to, infected with or recovered from COVID-19 (not recorded which).

The chain uses TRBV9 and TRBJ2-2, with a tentative D call TRBD1 (6 bases). Germline V gives CDR1 SGDLS, CDR2 YYNGEE. The V gene lost 4 bases and the J gene lost 1 base, with 14 bases spanning the gap. This CDR3 region has 16 residues. CDR3 coding DNA: TGTGCCAGCAGCAGAGACGCACAGGGGAACACCGGGGAGCTGTTTTTT. Translated: CASSRDAQGNTGELFF.

V and J are TRBV4-1 and TRBJ1-2; 8 bases agree with TRBD1. The CDR3 sequence is 16 residues long. Germline loops: CDR1 MGHRA, CDR2 YSYEKL. Trimming cost V 1 base and J 4 bases; bases outside gene matches: 8. The CDR3 is CASSQGAAGGFYGYTF. The CDR3 bases are TGCGCCAGCAGCCAAGGGGCGGCAGGGGGCTTCTATGGCTACACCTTC.

This clone was counted between two and nine times. The V call is TRBV2, the J call TRBJ1-4; 8 bases are shared with TRBD1. V trimming: 6 bases; J trimming: 4 bases; junction bases outside the gene matches: 4. Germline V CDR1 and CDR2: SNHLY, FYNNEI. The CDR3 sequence is 14 residues long. The CDR3 nucleotides are TGTGCCAGCAGCTGGGACAGGATTAATGAAAAACTGTTTTTT. Its translation: CASSWDRINEKLFF.

The gene calls are TRBV27 and TRBJ2-3; 14 bases are shared with TRBD2. This CDR3 is built from 19 residues. The junction had 20 bases not matched to a gene; V was cut back by 5 bases and J by 10 bases. CDR1 is MNHEY, CDR2 SMNVEV, per germline (reference sequence). The CDR3, as DNA: TGTGCCAGCAGTCGGACCCCTTATAGACTAGCGGGAGGGCCTGAGGCGCAGTATTTT. It codes for CASSRTPYRLAGGPEAQYF.

The chain joins TRBV19 to TRBJ2-7; a weak D match, TRBD1 (6 bases). From germline, CDR1 is LNHDA and CDR2 SQIVND (reference sequence). The V gene lost 4 bases and the J gene lost 0 bases, with 10 bases spanning the gap. The CDR3 extends over 14 amino acids. For the CDR3, the DNA is TGTGCCAGTAGTAGAGGGGGACACTCCTACGAGCAGTACTTC. Translated, it gives CASSRGGHSYEQYF. Together with reference TRBV19 and TRBJ2-7, the CDR3 gives the full variable domain: DGGITQSPKYLFRKEGQNVTLSCEQNLNHDAMYWYRQDPGQGLRLIYYSQIVNDFQKGDIAEGYSVSREKKESFPLTVTSAQKNPTAFYLCASSRGGHSYEQYFGPGTRLTVT.

This sequence joins TRBV11-2 and TRBJ1-2, with unresolved D. There are 12 residues in the CDR3. V was pared by 5 bases and J by 6 bases, with 10 bases between. Germline assignment: CDR1 SGHAT and CDR2 FQNNGV. CDR3 nucleotides: TGTGCCAGCAGCCATCTAGAGGATGGCTACACCTTC. Translation gives CASSHLEDGYTF.

The J gene is TRBJ2-2, the V gene TRBV7-2; possibly TRBD2 for D (7 bases). V was shortened by 5 bases and J by 6 bases, with 19 bases between the two germline ends. The germline gives CDR1 SGHTA, CDR2 FQGNSA. The CDR3 totals 16 residues. CDR3 in DNA: TGTGCCAGCAGCGCTGAACGGCGCGGGGGCCCCGGGGAGCTGTTTTTT. Residues: CASSAERRGGPGELFF.

This clone was picked up one time. The rearrangement links TRBV6-5 to TRBJ2-1; 9 bases are a match to TRBD2. The trim removed 5 bases at V and 5 bases at J, leaving 4 bases unmatched. Germline lookup yields CDR1 MNHEY and CDR2 SVGAGI. The CDR3 is made up of 14 amino acids. This chain's CDR3 is CASSNSGSHNEQFF. The CDR3 DNA reads as TGTGCCAGCAGTAATAGCGGGAGTCACAATGAGCAGTTCTTC.

The gene calls are TRBV4-1 and TRBJ1-6; 10 nucleotides align to TRBD1. This CDR3 region has 16 residues. The germline CDR1 and CDR2 sequences are MGHRA and YSYEKL. The V gene end was trimmed by 1 base and the J gene end by 9 bases; junction bases not matched to a gene: 6. Here the CDR3 DNA reads TGCGCCAGCAGCCAAGTGGGTAGGGACAGGGGTTCACCCCTCCACTTT. This gives the protein CASSQVGRDRGSPLHF.

The V call is TRBV28, the J call TRBJ1-3, with TRBD1 as a possible D gene (5 bases). The V and J ends lost 4 bases and 0 bases respectively, with 13 bases between them. In germline, CDR1 is MDHEN, CDR2 SYDVKM. The CDR3 runs to 16 residues. The CDR3 loop reads CASSSLTDDSGNTIYF. The CDR3 DNA is TGTGCCAGCAGTTCCCTGACAGACGACTCTGGAAACACCATATATTTT.

The chain recombines TRBV28 with TRBJ1-2, with 7 bases aligning to TRBD1. The length of the CDR3 is 13 residues. V was pared by 4 bases and J by 6 bases, with 5 bases of the junction left unmatched. Looked up from germline, CDR1 is MDHEN and CDR2 is SYDVKM. DNA of the CDR3: TGTGCCAGCAGTTCCGGGACAGCAGATGGCTACACCTTC. This translates into CASSSGTADGYTF.

The chain has TRBV7-9 and TRBJ1-5; 8 bases map to TRBD1. The CDR3 is made up of 14 amino acids. Germline V gene data show CDR1 as SEHNR and CDR2 as FQNEAQ (reference sequence). Trimming at V came to 5 bases and at J to 6 bases, leaving 6 bases not matched to a gene. Here the CDR3 DNA reads TGTGCCAGCAGCCGGACAGGGTATGGTCAGCCCCAGCATTTT. Translating gives CASSRTGYGQPQHF.

The chain uses TRBV2 and TRBJ2-3; 9 bases are a match to TRBD1. J gave up 0 bases and V 5 bases, and 3 bases lay outside the gene matches. The length of the CDR3 is 15 residues. Germline V gene lookup returns CDR1 SNHLY and CDR2 FYNNEI. The CDR3 spells CASSLDRGSTDTQYF. The CDR3 DNA reads as TGTGCCAGCAGTTTGGACAGGGGTAGCACAGATACGCAGTATTTT.

This clone was recorded once. This chain joins TRBV7-8 and TRBJ1-1; tentatively, D is TRBD1 (5 bases). Per germline, CDR1 SGHVS and CDR2 FQNEAQ. Trimming shortened V by 5 bases and J by 11 bases, and 21 bases separated the two germline ends. The CDR3 spans 14 residues. The CDR3, as DNA: TGTGCCAGCAGCGCGGGGCTGTTGGCCCCTGTCGCTTTCTTT. It encodes CASSAGLLAPVAFF. The full variable domain, its missing parts supplied by reference TRBV7-8 and TRBJ1-1, is GAGVSQSPRYKVAKRGQDVALRCDPISGHVSLFWYQQALGQGPEFLTYFQNEAQLDKSGLPSDRFFAERPEGSVSTLKIQRTQQEDSAVYLCASSAGLLAPVAFFGQGTRLTVV.

The V call is TRBV29-1, the J call TRBJ2-7, with 9 bases aligning to TRBD1. The germline V gene has CDR1 SQVTM and CDR2 ANQGSEA. The CDR3 totals 13 residues. The trim removed 4 bases at V and 3 bases at J, leaving 4 bases unmatched. The CDR3 spells CSVAGTGNYEQYF. The CDR3 bases are TGCAGCGTTGCCGGGACAGGGAACTACGAGCAGTACTTC.

This clone has only one observation. As DNA, the CDR3 is TGTGCCAGCAGCGTAGTTCAAAAGAACACTGAAGCTTTCTTT. This sequence encodes CASSVVQKNTEAFF. The chain has TRBV9 and TRBJ1-1; D remains ambiguous. Trimming removed 0 bases at V and 1 base at J, with 7 bases between. The CDR3 has 14 amino acids. The V gene's germline CDR1 is SGDLS and CDR2 YYNGEE.

The chain uses TRBV5-4 and TRBJ1-1; D uncertain. V was cut by 0 bases and J by 0 bases, with 9 bases left in between. This CDR3 has 15 residues. Germline-derived CDR1 and CDR2 are SGHNT and YYREEE (reference sequence). The CDR3 sequence is CASSLDALLNTEAFF. The CDR3 nucleotides read TGTGCCAGCAGCTTGGACGCACTATTGAACACTGAAGCTTTCTTT.

The chain employs TRBV5-4 and TRBJ2-3; 13 bases align to TRBD2. CDR1 is SGHNT, CDR2 YYREEE, per germline (reference sequence). The J segment lost 5 bases and the V segment lost 1 base, leaving 4 bases of the junction unmatched. The CDR3 has 16 amino acids. The CDR3 DNA sequence: TGTGCCAGCAGCTTGACTAGCGGGGGGGCGGGAGATACGCAGTATTTT. It translates to CASSLTSGGAGDTQYF.

In nucleotides, the CDR3 is TGTGCCAGTACCCAGGGGGTGCAGTTACAAGAGACCCAGTACTTC. This gives the protein CASTQGVQLQETQYF. This sequence joins TRBV19 and TRBJ2-5, with 7 bases lining up with TRBD1. Germline V gene lookup returns CDR1 LNHDA and CDR2 SQIVND (reference sequence). This CDR3 comprises 15 residues. With V trimmed by 7 bases and J by 2 bases, 10 bases remained unmatched.

The J gene is TRBJ1-2, the V gene TRBV2; perhaps TRBD1 as D (5 bases). The CDR3 has 14 residues. Germline lookup yields CDR1 SNHLY and CDR2 FYNNEI. V gave up 11 bases and J gave up 2 bases, with 18 bases separating them. In nucleotides, the CDR3 is TGTGCCCGGGGGATGGGGATCGCGAACTATGGCTACACCTTC. Amino acids: CARGMGIANYGYTF. The full variable domain, with the rest looked up from reference TRBV2 and TRBJ1-2, is EPEVTQTPSHQVTQMGQEVILRCVPISNHLYFYWYRQILGQKVEFLVSFYNNEISEKSEIFDDQFSVERPDGSNFTLKIRSTKLEDSAMYFCARGMGIANYGYTFGSGTRLTVV.

V usage is TRBV27 and J usage is TRBJ2-1, with 10 positions matching TRBD2. Germline CDR1 MNHEY, CDR2 SMNVEV (reference sequence). CDR3 length: 13 residues. V was clipped by 6 bases and J by 9 bases; unmatched bases: 5. In nucleotides, the CDR3 is TGTGCCAGCAGGCCATGGACTAGCGGTGAGCAGTTCTTC. It is translated as CASRPWTSGEQFF.

The rearrangement joins TRBV5-6 to TRBJ1-3, with D unclear. Looked up from germline, CDR1 is SGHDT and CDR2 is YYEEEE. Trimming removed 0 bases at V and 10 bases at J, with 8 bases between. The CDR3 length is 12 residues. CDR3 in DNA: TGTGCCAGCAGCTTGGGGTCGGGGACCATATATTTT. This sequence encodes CASSLGSGTIYF.

This chain joins TRBV28 and TRBJ2-5; 8 bases fit TRBD2. Per germline, CDR1 MDHEN and CDR2 SYDVKM. V shed 7 bases and J 7 bases; nucleotides not matched to a gene: 14. The CDR3 loop spans 15 amino acids. The CDR3 reads CASILRRGGLGTQYF. The DNA for the CDR3 is TGTGCCAGCATATTACGTCGGGGGGGCCTCGGGACCCAGTACTTC.

V usage is TRBV6-5 and J usage is TRBJ2-2; possibly TRBD2 for D (6 bases). Germline values: CDR1 MNHEY, CDR2 SVGAGI. The ends were cut back, 5 bases at V and 4 bases at J, with 11 bases in the middle. The CDR3 has 14 amino acids. Here the CDR3 DNA reads TGTGCCAGCAGTATAGCGGAAAGCACCGGGGAGCTGTTTTTT. Its translation: CASSIAESTGELFF.

The chain combines TRBV20-1 with TRBJ1-5; D possibly corresponds to TRBD1 (5 bases). The CDR3 is 15 residues long. Per the germline V gene, CDR1 is DFQATT and CDR2 is SNEGSKA (reference sequence). The V end lost 3 bases, the J end lost 1 base, and 13 bases lay between the germline ends. The CDR3 here is CSASASGPSNQPQHF. As DNA, the CDR3 is TGCAGTGCTAGTGCATCAGGGCCGAGCAATCAGCCCCAGCATTTT.